The 27 T cell receptor beta chains below all came from one sample that was sequenced in a study of cytomegalovirus exposure and HLA in healthy donors. The PCR was carried out with 60 Vbeta primers and 13 Jbeta primers. Sequencing used immunoSEQ multiplex PCR; TCRdb keeps in-frame clones, though not all of them. The sample lists 150,000 to 200,000 clones; 79% were seen once. Sequencing was performed on PBMCs. Every receptor here comes from a woman in her twenties or thirties in good health and CMV-seropositive.

The V gene is TRBV30, the J gene TRBJ1-2, with TRBD1 matching over 7 bases. The ends lost 2 bases at V and 2 bases at J; junction bases unmatched: 2. The CDR3 consists of 13 residues. CDR1 GTSNPN and CDR2 SVGIG come from the germline V gene (reference sequence). The CDR3 is CAWSSTGNYGYTF. The CDR3 DNA reads as TGTGCCTGGAGTTCGACAGGGAACTATGGCTACACCTTC.

This clone has just a few counts. V usage is TRBV5-4 and J usage is TRBJ1-4; 9 nucleotides match TRBD1. This CDR3 contains 14 residues. With 4 bases clipped from V and 5 bases from J, the junction kept 3 bases outside the gene matches. Per germline, CDR1 SGHNT and CDR2 YYREEE (reference sequence). CDR3 in DNA: TGTGCCAGCAGCAGGGACAGGGTAAATGAAAAACTGTTTTTT. It specifies CASSRDRVNEKLFF. The whole variable domain, filled in from reference TRBV5-4 and TRBJ1-4, reads ETGVTQSPTHLIKTRGQQVTLRCSSQSGHNTVSWYQQALGQGPQFIFQYYREEENGRGNFPPRFSGLQFPNYSSELNVNALELDDSALYLCASSRDRVNEKLFFGSGTQLSVL.

The CDR3 DNA is TGCAGCGCGTTGACAGGGCGTGAAGCTTTCTTT. It yields the protein CSALTGREAFF. The chain uses TRBV29-1 and TRBJ1-1; 7 bases align to TRBD1. Per the germline V gene, CDR1 is SQVTM and CDR2 is ANQGSEA. The CDR3 is 11 residues long. Losses at the gene ends were 7 bases for V and 7 bases for J; bases not matched to a gene: 6.

The J gene is TRBJ1-3, the V gene TRBV6-5; 11 bases line up with TRBD1. CDR3 length: 15 amino acids. Germline CDR1 is MNHEY and CDR2 is SVGAGI. Unmatched junction bases numbered 3, after V lost 6 bases and J lost 2 bases. CDR3 bases: TGTGCCAGCAGAGGACAGGGGGCCGCTGGAAACACCATATATTTT. Protein sequence: CASRGQGAAGNTIYF.

This clone appeared a few times. J is TRBJ1-2 and V is TRBV29-1, with unresolved D. The CDR3 totals 11 residues. Trimming shortened V by 0 bases and J by 3 bases, and 2 bases separated the two germline ends. Germline CDR1 reads SQVTM; CDR2 reads ANQGSEA. CDR3 DNA: TGCAGCGTTGAAGACGACTATGGCTACACCTTC. Amino acids: CSVEDDYGYTF.

The V gene is TRBV5-8, the J gene TRBJ1-1; 9 bases match TRBD1. Germline CDR1 SGHTS, CDR2 YDEGEE. Losses at the gene ends were 4 bases for V and 6 bases for J; bases not matched to a gene: 7. The CDR3 is made up of 14 amino acids. The CDR3, as DNA: TGTGCCAGCAGCGTAGGACAGGGGTTCGCTGAAGCTTTCTTT. It translates to CASSVGQGFAEAFF.

The V call is TRBV30, the J call TRBJ1-3, with 9 bases lining up with TRBD1. J lost 4 bases, V lost 4 bases, and 5 bases had no gene match. Germline CDR1 is GTSNPN and CDR2 is SVGIG (reference sequence). The CDR3 spans 14 residues. CDR3 DNA sequence: TGTGCCTGGAAAAGGGGACAGGGAGGAAACACCATATATTTT. It yields the protein CAWKRGQGGNTIYF.

This chain joins TRBV2 and TRBJ2-7; tentatively, D is TRBD2 (5 bases). Trimming removed 3 bases at V and 3 bases at J, with 15 bases between. Germline assignment: CDR1 SNHLY and CDR2 FYNNEI. The CDR3 is 15 residues long. CDR3 in DNA: TGTGCCAGCAGTGAGAGGGTAATAAATAACTACGAGCAGTACTTC. Translating gives CASSERVINNYEQYF.

The chain couples TRBV2 to TRBJ2-5, with 8 bases that match TRBD2. V trimming: 3 bases; J trimming: 4 bases; junction bases outside the gene matches: 4. CDR3 length: 14 amino acids. The germline V gene has CDR1 SNHLY and CDR2 FYNNEI. The CDR3 reads CASSDGGAGETQYF. The CDR3 DNA reads as TGTGCCAGCAGTGACGGGGGGGCCGGAGAGACCCAGTACTTC.

The chain links TRBV6-5 to TRBJ2-7; TRBD1 might be the D (6 bases). The CDR3 runs to 14 residues. CDR1 is MNHEY, CDR2 SVGAGI, per germline. V was shortened by 5 bases and J by 3 bases, with 14 bases between the two germline ends. The DNA for the CDR3 is TGTGCCAGCAGTCGACAGGTTCTCCTCTACGAGCAGTACTTC. Its protein product is CASSRQVLLYEQYF.

This chain connects TRBV30 to TRBJ2-1, with 9 bases lining up with TRBD2. Losses at the gene ends were 5 bases for V and 7 bases for J; bases not matched to a gene: 15. Per germline, CDR1 GTSNPN and CDR2 SVGIG (reference sequence). The length of the CDR3 is 16 residues. The CDR3: CAWGFLRGRVLNEQFF. The CDR3 DNA is TGTGCCTGGGGGTTCTTGCGCGGGAGGGTTCTTAATGAGCAGTTCTTC. Full variable domain (outside the CDR3, taken from reference TRBV30 and TRBJ2-1): SQTIHQWPATLVQPVGSPLSLECTVEGTSNPNLYWYRQAAGRGLQLLFYSVGIGQISSEVPQNLSASRPQDRQFILSSKKLLLSDSGFYLCAWGFLRGRVLNEQFFGPGTRLTVL.

The V and J genes are TRBV6-5 and TRBJ2-3; possible D gene TRBD2, 5 bases. The CDR3 contains 12 residues. In germline, CDR1 is MNHEY, CDR2 SVGAGI. The V end was cut by 5 bases, the J end by 6 bases, with 9 bases between. The CDR3 nucleotides are TGTGCCAGCAGTCCTAGCCGTGATACGCAGTATTTT. This codes for CASSPSRDTQYF.

This clone was picked up one time. The rearrangement uses TRBV5-1 and TRBJ1-1, with TRBD1 identical over 7 bases. CDR1 and CDR2 (germline): SGHRS, YFSETQ. The CDR3 is made up of 15 amino acids. Unmatched junction bases numbered 12, after V lost 4 bases and J lost 6 bases. In nucleotides, the CDR3 is TGCGCCAGCAGCCCGACGACAGGGATTTTCGCTGAAGCTTTCTTT. It translates to CASSPTTGIFAEAFF.

This chain joins TRBV6-5 and TRBJ2-7, with 7 bases that match TRBD1. Germline trimming cut 6 bases from V and 5 bases from J; bases unmatched to any gene: 7. The CDR3 loop spans 13 amino acids. Per germline, CDR1 MNHEY and CDR2 SVGAGI. The CDR3 loop reads CASRRQGVNEQYF. As DNA, the CDR3 is TGTGCCAGCAGACGACAGGGTGTGAACGAGCAGTACTTC.

The chain combines TRBV11-2 with TRBJ2-3, with D perhaps matching TRBD1 (6 bases). V shed 2 bases and J shed 6 bases, with 15 bases lying between them. The CDR3 contains 15 residues. Germline loops: CDR1 SGHAT, CDR2 FQNNGV. In DNA form, the CDR3 reads TGTGCCAGCAGCTTATTAGGGGGTCGTGATGATACGCAGTATTTT. This sequence encodes CASSLLGGRDDTQYF.

The chain carries TRBV2 and TRBJ2-3, with D tentatively TRBD1 (5 bases). The V gene's germline CDR1 is SNHLY and CDR2 FYNNEI. The ends were cut back, 3 bases at V and 2 bases at J, with 15 bases in the middle. This CDR3 region has 16 residues. CDR3 bases: TGTGCCAGCAGTGATTACCCAGGGATAACCACAGATACGCAGTATTTT. This codes for CASSDYPGITTDTQYF.

J is TRBJ2-1 and V is TRBV11-2, with D perhaps TRBD1 (6 bases). V lost 0 bases and J 0 bases, leaving 6 bases between the germline ends. The CDR3 is 15 amino acids. CDR1 is SGHAT, CDR2 FQNNGV, per germline. CDR3 coding DNA: TGTGCCAGCAGCTTAGAAGGGGGCTCCTACAATGAGCAGTTCTTC. Its translation: CASSLEGGSYNEQFF.

The J gene is TRBJ1-2, the V gene TRBV2; TRBD1 aligns across 8 bases. The CDR3 has 13 residues. Germline V gene data show CDR1 as SNHLY and CDR2 as FYNNEI. J was trimmed by 6 bases and V by 3 bases; bases with no gene match: 3. The CDR3 DNA reads as TGTGCCAGCAGTGAGACAGGGGAGGATGGCTACACCTTC. This gives the protein CASSETGEDGYTF.

Worth noting for this clone: Distinct nucleotide sequences in the sample also encode this CDR3. J is TRBJ2-7 and V is TRBV7-9, with D possibly being TRBD1 (6 bases). The V gene's germline CDR1 is SEHNR and CDR2 FQNEAQ (reference sequence). The CDR3 runs to 14 residues. Trimming left V 3 bases short and J 3 bases short, with 12 bases between. The CDR3 here is CASSLTTGHYEQYF. In DNA, the CDR3 is TGTGCCAGCAGCTTGACTACAGGGCACTACGAGCAGTACTTC. Based on the CDR3 plus reference TRBV7-9 and TRBJ2-7, the full variable domain is DTGVSQNPRHKITKRGQNVTFRCDPISEHNRLYWYRQTLGQGPEFLTYFQNEAQLEKSRLLSDRFSAERPKGSFSTLEIQRTEQGDSAMYLCASSLTTGHYEQYFGPGTRLTVT.

The V and J genes are TRBV7-2 and TRBJ2-7; 8 nucleotides match TRBD2. The CDR3 is made up of 14 amino acids. Germline CDR1 is SGHTA and CDR2 is FQGNSA. J lost 4 bases, V lost 5 bases, and 7 bases had no gene match. The CDR3: CASSPGSGEYEQYF. The CDR3, as DNA: TGTGCCAGCAGCCCCGGTAGCGGGGAGTACGAGCAGTACTTC.

Only a few counts were recorded for this clone. The CDR3 protein is CASSYWTSGDTDTQYF. The CDR3, as DNA: TGTGCCAGCAGCTACTGGACTAGCGGGGACACAGATACGCAGTATTTT. The chain links TRBV5-4 to TRBJ2-3; 12 bases fit TRBD2. The germline gives CDR1 SGHNT, CDR2 YYREEE (reference sequence). The CDR3 contains 16 residues. V lost 3 bases, J lost 2 bases, and 4 bases stayed unmatched.

The chain employs TRBV4-3 and TRBJ2-2, with TRBD2 matching over 9 bases. This CDR3 spans 17 amino acids. The V gene end was trimmed by 1 base and the J gene end by 1 base; junction bases not matched to a gene: 4. Germline assignment: CDR1 LGHNA and CDR2 YSLEER. The DNA of the CDR3 is TGCGCCAGCAGCCAAGCTGGGACTAGCCAGAACACCGGGGAGCTGTTTTTT. It codes for CASSQAGTSQNTGELFF.

This sequence joins TRBV6-1 and TRBJ1-5; the D gene is possibly TRBD1 (5 bases). The CDR3 has 15 residues. V lost 2 bases, J lost 0 bases, and 8 bases lay in between. Germline loops: CDR1 MNHNS, CDR2 SASEGT. CDR3: CASSEQGYSNQPQHF. The CDR3 region has the DNA TGTGCCAGCAGTGAACAGGGTTATAGCAATCAGCCCCAGCATTTT.

The V and J genes are TRBV9 and TRBJ2-1, with 7 positions matching TRBD1. V was clipped by 0 bases and J by 1 base; unmatched bases: 4. Germline V gene data show CDR1 as SGDLS and CDR2 as YYNGEE. The CDR3 length is 16 residues. CDR3 amino acids: CASSVVGGASYNEQFF. The CDR3 coding sequence is TGTGCCAGCAGCGTAGTAGGGGGCGCTTCCTACAATGAGCAGTTCTTC.

This chain joins TRBV19 and TRBJ1-2; D is possibly TRBD1 (6 bases). The CDR3 totals 15 residues. Germline V gene data show CDR1 as LNHDA and CDR2 as SQIVND (reference sequence). V lost 3 bases, J lost 0 bases, and 11 bases lay in between. CDR3 bases: TGTGCCAGTAGTATCGAGGCAGGGGCTAACTATGGCTACACCTTC. Translation: CASSIEAGANYGYTF.

The rearrangement uses TRBV11-2 and TRBJ2-4, with no clear D. The ends were cut back, 2 bases at V and 0 bases at J, with 14 bases in the middle. Germline CDR1 and CDR2: SGHAT and FQNNGV. This CDR3 has 17 residues. The CDR3 DNA reads TGTGCCAGCAGCTTAAGACACCCAGATTTAGCCAAAAACATTCAGTACTTC. The encoded protein is CASSLRHPDLAKNIQYF.

The chain is built from TRBV5-8 and TRBJ1-2, with 8 bases fitting TRBD1. Germline lookup yields CDR1 SGHTS and CDR2 YDEGEE. After removal of 4 bases from V and 2 bases from J, the junction contained 1 base not matched to a gene. The CDR3 has 13 amino acids. The CDR3 DNA reads TGTGCCAGCAGCCGGACAGGGAACTATGGCTACACCTTC. It codes for CASSRTGNYGYTF.